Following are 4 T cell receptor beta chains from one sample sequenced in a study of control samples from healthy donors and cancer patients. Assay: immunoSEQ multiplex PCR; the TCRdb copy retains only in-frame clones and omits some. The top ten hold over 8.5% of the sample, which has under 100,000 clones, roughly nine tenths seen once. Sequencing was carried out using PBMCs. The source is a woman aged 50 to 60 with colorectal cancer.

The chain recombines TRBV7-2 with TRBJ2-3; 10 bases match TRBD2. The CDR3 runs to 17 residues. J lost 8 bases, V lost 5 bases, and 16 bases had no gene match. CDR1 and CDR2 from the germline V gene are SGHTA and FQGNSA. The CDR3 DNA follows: TGTGCCAGCAGCACAGACGTACTAGCGGGGAGTATTGGTACGCAGTATTTT. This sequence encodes CASSTDVLAGSIGTQYF.

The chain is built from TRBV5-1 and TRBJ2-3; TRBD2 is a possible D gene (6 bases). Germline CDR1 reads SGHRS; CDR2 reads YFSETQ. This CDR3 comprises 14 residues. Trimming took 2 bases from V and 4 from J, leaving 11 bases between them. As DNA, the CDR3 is TGCGCCAGCAGCTTAGGAGGGGATTCAGATACGCAGTATTTT. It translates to CASSLGGDSDTQYF.

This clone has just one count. In DNA form, the CDR3 reads TGTGCCAACAAAGCCGGGACAGGGGGCAGAGGAAACACCATATATTTT. Protein sequence: CANKAGTGGRGNTIYF. The V call is TRBV2, the J call TRBJ1-3, with 12 positions matching TRBD1. Looked up from germline, CDR1 is SNHLY and CDR2 is FYNNEI. The trim removed 10 bases at V and 4 bases at J, leaving 11 bases unmatched. The CDR3 is made up of 16 amino acids. The full variable domain, rest sourced from reference TRBV2 and TRBJ1-3, is EPEVTQTPSHQVTQMGQEVILRCVPISNHLYFYWYRQILGQKVEFLVSFYNNEISEKSEIFDDQFSVERPDGSNFTLKIRSTKLEDSAMYFCANKAGTGGRGNTIYFGEGSWLTVV.

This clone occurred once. The CDR3 DNA sequence: TGTGCCAGCAGCCGCCGACTGGAAAATCAAGAGACCCAGTACTTC. Protein product: CASSRRLENQETQYF. The V call is TRBV6-2 or TRBV6-3, the J call TRBJ2-5, with D unclear. The germline V gene encodes CDR1 MNHEY and CDR2 SVGEGT. The V gene lost 6 bases and the J gene lost 2 bases, with 16 bases spanning the gap. The CDR3 is 15 residues long.